The rows below give T cell receptor beta chains drawn from one sample of a study of beta chain features in type 1 diabetes. Repertoires were generated with immunoSEQ multiplex PCR, while TCRdb's copy carries only in-frame clones and drops some. The table includes 100,000 to 150,000 clones, 15% to 20% detected once. What was sequenced was central memory CD4+ T cells from blood. These receptors were collected from a man between 18 and 35 years old with type 1 diabetes. Both conserved end residues are part of each CDR3. A D gene is named only where the DNA matches it firmly. Where a row states a size, it is once, few, many or the class of an expanded clone; other rows omit it.

CDR3: CASSHLEQFF
DNA: TGTGCCAGCAGCCACTTGGAGCAGTTCTTC
size: few
D: -
V: TRBV28
J: TRBJ2-1

CDR3: CASSWSGIGVNEQFF
DNA: TGTGCCAGCAGCTGGAGCGGGATAGGGGTCAATGAGCAGTTCTTC
size: -
D: TRBD2
V: TRBV5-6
J: TRBJ2-1

CDR3: CASSHRPVGSRDEQFF
DNA: TGTGCCAGCAGCCATCGTCCCGTCGGGAGCCGTGATGAGCAGTTCTTC
size: -
D: -
V: TRBV5-6
J: TRBJ2-1

CDR3: CASSRTGYMETQYF
DNA: TGCGCCAGCAGCCGGACAGGGTATATGGAGACCCAGTACTTC
size: once
D: TRBD1
V: TRBV5-1
J: TRBJ2-5

CDR3: CASSSRNMVGGSFSTDTQYF
DNA: TGTGCCAGCAGTTCGCGTAACATGGTGGGAGGCTCCTTTAGCACAGATACGCAGTATTTT
size: many
D: -
V: TRBV27
J: TRBJ2-3

CDR3: CASRVRVDYGYTF
DNA: TGTGCCAGCAGGGTTAGGGTAGACTATGGCTACACCTTC
size: -
D: -
V: TRBV2
J: TRBJ1-2

CDR3: CSVGGATNIQYF
DNA: TGCAGCGTTGGCGGGGCTACCAACATTCAGTACTTC
size: few
D: -
V: TRBV29-1
J: TRBJ2-4

CDR3: CASSYSAGKQFF
DNA: TGTGCCAGCAGTTACTCGGCAGGGAAGCAGTTCTTC
size: -
D: -
V: TRBV6-6
J: TRBJ2-1

CDR3: CASSPPSGGLPEQFF
DNA: TGTGCCAGCAGCCCACCTAGCGGGGGCCTACCTGAGCAGTTCTTC
size: few
D: TRBD2
V: TRBV7-8
J: TRBJ2-1

CDR3: CASSLRGVAYNEQFF
DNA: TGTGCCAGCAGCTTACGCGGGGTAGCCTACAATGAGCAGTTCTTC
size: few
D: -
V: TRBV7-2
J: TRBJ2-1

CDR3: CASSLSGSGMGTDTQYF
DNA: TGTGCCAGCAGTTTATCGGGGAGCGGGATGGGCACAGATACGCAGTATTTT
size: -
D: TRBD2
V: TRBV27
J: TRBJ2-3

CDR3: CASSRPGSIVGSVLTF
DNA: TGTGCCAGCAGCCGGCCGGGGAGTATAGTAGGTTCCGTCCTGACTTTC
size: -
D: -
V: TRBV5-4
J: TRBJ2-6

CDR3: CSEDGYTF
DNA: TGCAGTGAGGATGGCTACACCTTC
size: few
D: -
V: TRBV20-1
J: TRBJ1-2

CDR3: CASSQDSGEETQYF
DNA: TGCGCCAGCAGCCAAGATTCGGGAGAAGAGACCCAGTACTTC
size: few
D: -
V: TRBV4-3
J: TRBJ2-5

CDR3: CASSLGLAGGQDTQYF
DNA: TGTGCCAGCAGCTTGGGACTAGCGGGGGGCCAGGATACGCAGTATTTT
size: -
D: TRBD2
V: TRBV5-4
J: TRBJ2-3

CDR3: CASTNPMNTGELFF
DNA: TGTGCCAGCACAAACCCGATGAACACCGGGGAGCTGTTTTTT
size: -
D: -
V: TRBV6-5
J: TRBJ2-2

CDR3: CASSTANYGYTF
DNA: TGTGCCAGCAGTACAGCTAACTATGGCTACACCTTC
size: -
D: -
V: TRBV7-9
J: TRBJ1-2

CDR3: CASSLVQETQYF
DNA: TGCGCCAGCAGCTTGGTTCAGGAGACCCAGTACTTC
size: -
D: -
V: TRBV5-1
J: TRBJ2-5

CDR3: CASSQGDPRTDTQYF
DNA: TGCGCCAGCAGCCAAGGGGACCCGAGGACAGATACGCAGTATTTT
size: -
D: -
V: TRBV5-1
J: TRBJ2-3

CDR3: CASSVDLAKETQYF
DNA: TGTGCCAGCAGCGTAGACCTAGCAAAAGAGACCCAGTACTTC
size: few
D: -
V: TRBV9
J: TRBJ2-5

CDR3: CASSSGQTSTDTQYF
DNA: TGCGCCAGCAGCTCCGGACAGACTAGCACAGATACGCAGTATTTT
size: many
D: -
V: TRBV5-1
J: TRBJ2-3

CDR3: CSVQTGGNTEAFF
DNA: TGCAGCGTACAGACAGGGGGGAACACTGAAGCTTTCTTT
size: few
D: TRBD1
V: TRBV29-1
J: TRBJ1-1

CDR3: CAITSAAAGANVLTF
DNA: TGTGCCATCACATCAGCGGCAGCAGGGGCCAACGTCCTGACTTTC
size: many
D: -
V: TRBV10-3
J: TRBJ2-6

CDR3: CASSVDPSVTYEQYF
DNA: TGTGCCAGCAGCGTAGATCCTAGCGTGACCTACGAGCAGTACTTC
size: few
D: -
V: TRBV9
J: TRBJ2-7

CDR3: CASSEHWGEKLFF
DNA: TGTGCCAGCAGTGAACATTGGGGAGAAAAACTGTTTTTT
size: few
D: -
V: TRBV2
J: TRBJ1-4

CDR3: CAISREGNQPQHF
DNA: TGTGCCATCAGCAGGGAGGGCAATCAGCCCCAGCATTTT
size: once
D: -
V: TRBV10-3
J: TRBJ1-5

CDR3: CASSLLHEQYF
DNA: TGTGCCAGCAGCTTGTTACACGAGCAGTACTTC
size: -
D: -
V: TRBV7-2
J: TRBJ2-7

CDR3: CASSPPGTGGTYNEQFF
DNA: TGTGCCAGCTCACCACCAGGAACTGGGGGAACGTACAATGAGCAGTTCTTC
size: many
D: -
V: TRBV18
J: TRBJ2-1

CDR3: CAWSVLLGGLSEQYF
DNA: TGTGCCTGGAGTGTACTCTTAGGTGGACTTAGCGAGCAGTACTTC
size: few
D: -
V: TRBV30
J: TRBJ2-7

CDR3: CASSAGTSVYNEQFF
DNA: TGTGCCAGCAGCGCGGGGACCTCCGTATACAATGAGCAGTTCTTC
size: -
D: -
V: TRBV9
J: TRBJ2-1

CDR3: CASSLDQHNEQFF
DNA: TGTGCCAGCAGCTTAGACCAGCACAATGAGCAGTTCTTC
size: few
D: -
V: TRBV7-3
J: TRBJ2-1

CDR3: CASSSGGQRSYNEQFF
DNA: TGCGCCAGCAGCTCGGGGGGACAGCGCTCCTACAATGAGCAGTTCTTC
size: few
D: -
V: TRBV5-1
J: TRBJ2-1

CDR3: CASSYVSTEAFF
DNA: TGTGCCAGCAGCTATGTTAGCACTGAAGCTTTCTTT
size: few
D: -
V: TRBV7-9
J: TRBJ1-1

CDR3: CASSGLGFLAPYEQYF
DNA: TGCGCCAGCAGCGGCTTGGGCTTTCTAGCTCCCTACGAGCAGTACTTC
size: -
D: -
V: TRBV4-3
J: TRBJ2-7

CDR3: CASSPQNNEQFF
DNA: TGTGCCAGCAGTCCTCAAAACAATGAGCAGTTCTTC
size: many
D: -
V: TRBV5-4
J: TRBJ2-1

CDR3: CASSPRRVMNTEAFF
DNA: TGTGCCAGCAGTCCCAGAAGGGTAATGAACACTGAAGCTTTCTTT
size: -
D: -
V: TRBV27
J: TRBJ1-1

CDR3: CASSSLRGPQHF
DNA: TGTGCCAGCAGCTCCCTTCGAGGGCCCCAGCATTTT
size: -
D: -
V: TRBV14
J: TRBJ1-5

CDR3: CAWTSTGGGTPLHF
DNA: TGTGCCTGGACTTCGACAGGGGGTGGAACACCCCTCCACTTT
size: -
D: TRBD1
V: TRBV30
J: TRBJ1-6

CDR3: CASSRQGEAFF
DNA: TGTGCCAGCAGCCGCCAGGGAGAAGCTTTCTTT
size: -
D: -
V: TRBV6-5
J: TRBJ1-1

CDR3: CASSDRGYNEQFF
DNA: TGTGCCAGCAGCGACAGGGGCTACAATGAGCAGTTCTTC
size: few
D: TRBD1
V: TRBV7-2
J: TRBJ2-1